This T cell receptor beta chain appears in the sequencing data of a study of Graves' ophthalmopathy and Graves' hyperthyroidism. This clonotype was counted many times. Amplification from RNA transcripts yielded the TCR beta CDR3 regions. Second-round multiplex PCR came after first-round RT-PCR with HTBI primers. TCRdb called the multiplex PCR reads again in MiXCR, with one record for every CDR3 protein. The sample holds about 220,000 distinct CDR3 sequences, approximately 21% seen once. CDR3 length: 12 residues. Trimming took off 2 bases at V and 7 bases at J, with 6 bases between the two ends. CDR1 SGHTA and CDR2 FQGNSA come from the germline V gene.

The specimen was peripheral blood. The receptor was isolated from a woman between 45 and 60 years old with Graves' ophthalmopathy. The chain combines TRBV7-2 with TRBJ2-4, with D uncertain. Written as DNA, the CDR3 is TGTGCCAGCAGCTTAAGAGCTAACATTCAGTACTTC. This gives the protein CASSLRANIQYF.